This is a list of T cell receptor beta chains from one sample in a study of control samples from healthy donors and cancer patients. Repertoires were generated with immunoSEQ multiplex PCR, while TCRdb's copy carries only in-frame clones and drops some. The sample lists about 160,000 clones, around 94% occurring once. The sequenced sample was PBMCs. These receptors were taken from a man in his sixties with colorectal cancer. The conserved cysteine and the conserved F or W are not part of the CDR3 here. Each record gives: V gene, clone size, CDR3 protein. Some rows mark clone size as missing; the rest say once, few, many or name a class of expanded clone.

V gene: TRBV2
clone size: .
CDR3 protein: ASSPTYEQY

V gene: TRBV18
clone size: once
CDR3 protein: ASSEDLYEQY

V gene: TRBV6-5
clone size: .
CDR3 protein: ASMGTDVFYEQY

V gene: TRBV19
clone size: .
CDR3 protein: ASSIVDPGASGPDTQY

V gene: TRBV27
clone size: .
CDR3 protein: ASRSGQGLEAF

V gene: TRBV19
clone size: .
CDR3 protein: ASSIDQVGGETQY

V gene: TRBV12-3/TRBV12-4
clone size: .
CDR3 protein: ASSSGIFYGYT

V gene: TRBV29-1
clone size: once
CDR3 protein: SVTQATARETQY

V gene: TRBV23-1
clone size: .
CDR3 protein: ASLRRDQY

V gene: TRBV18
clone size: .
CDR3 protein: ASSQDRVNQPQH

V gene: TRBV15
clone size: .
CDR3 protein: ATSRDNMARVGTNTGELF

V gene: TRBV10-2
clone size: .
CDR3 protein: ASSPTGGGTDTQY

V gene: TRBV19
clone size: .
CDR3 protein: ASIGGGSGTYRDTQY

V gene: TRBV30
clone size: .
CDR3 protein: AWSVAGVGAGELF

V gene: TRBV10-3
clone size: .
CDR3 protein: AISGGLAETQY

V gene: TRBV5-1
clone size: .
CDR3 protein: ASSSGQGSTGELF

V gene: TRBV18
clone size: .
CDR3 protein: ASSPQGNYNEQY

V gene: TRBV30
clone size: .
CDR3 protein: AWSVGISGTQY

V gene: TRBV7-9
clone size: .
CDR3 protein: ASSLQGGVDGYT

V gene: TRBV10-3
clone size: .
CDR3 protein: AITGGVRGAF

V gene: TRBV2
clone size: .
CDR3 protein: ASIHREMNTEAF

V gene: TRBV9
clone size: .
CDR3 protein: ASSVEAKAYYGYT

V gene: TRBV19
clone size: .
CDR3 protein: ASSMAPSGGVTGELF

V gene: TRBV2
clone size: .
CDR3 protein: ASSGTASGKNIQY

V gene: TRBV5-5
clone size: .
CDR3 protein: ASSLAGNGNSPLH

V gene: TRBV11-2
clone size: few
CDR3 protein: ASSSALAGGIDTQY

V gene: TRBV5-4
clone size: once
CDR3 protein: ASSKGSAGELF

V gene: TRBV19
clone size: .
CDR3 protein: ASSISRRVLDQPQH

V gene: TRBV13
clone size: .
CDR3 protein: ASRKGDRGSPLH

V gene: TRBV5-1
clone size: few
CDR3 protein: ASSLAGTTAGYNEQF

V gene: TRBV27
clone size: .
CDR3 protein: ASSLYSATNEKLF

V gene: TRBV9
clone size: .
CDR3 protein: ASQGRSSPLH

V gene: TRBV5-1
clone size: .
CDR3 protein: ASSLALDEQF

V gene: TRBV2
clone size: .
CDR3 protein: ASSRTGGGSEDGYT

V gene: TRBV2
clone size: .
CDR3 protein: ASRGQGRETQY

V gene: TRBV3-1/TRBV3-2
clone size: .
CDR3 protein: ASSQVGCTNNEQF

V gene: TRBV14
clone size: .
CDR3 protein: ASSQVFDRAGLYEQY

V gene: TRBV4-1
clone size: .
CDR3 protein: ASSPGQGIQY

V gene: TRBV19
clone size: once
CDR3 protein: ASSGGTPNEKLF

V gene: TRBV3-1/TRBV3-2
clone size: .
CDR3 protein: ASSQRARVNYGYT

V gene: TRBV6-2/TRBV6-3
clone size: once
CDR3 protein: ASSYGQGNQPQH